This TCR beta chain comes out of a study of a mutant IDH1 vaccine in newly diagnosed glioma listed by TCRdb under 2021. Some background on the complete study: Vaccination was initiated 4-6 weeks after radiotherapy alone, or concurrently with temozolomide cycles in the chemotherapy-containing groups. The week-35 safety follow-up took place at visit V12, and the week-47 end of study took place at visit V13. Before enrollment, most patients had been given radiochemotherapy with temozolomide as standard therapy, while the rest had received either radiotherapy alone or temozolomide alone. Of the 32 patients who were treated, around 60% were male and around 38% were female, and the mean age was around 43 years. Peripheral blood was collected at six visits: V03 (baseline), V05, V07, V10, V12 and V13. Longitudinal TCRB deep sequencing was performed for roughly 27 treated patients wherever samples were available for exploratory analyses. Overall study outcomes, separate from this receptor: The authors stated that sample limitations prevented analyses of patient blood samples from being reproduced. PBMC samples for TCRB deep sequencing were selected based on availability. Pseudoprogression appeared unrelated to alterations in the top peripheral T cell clonotypes detected by TCRB sequencing. Across multiple MHC alleles, vaccine-induced immune responses were seen in 90% to 95% of patients.

CDR3 length: 17 amino acids, cysteine to phenylalanine. Only the CDR3 portion is preserved as DNA: 51 bases, with reading frame beginning at the first base. CDR1 LGHNT and CDR2 FRNRAP were looked up in the germline V gene. The protocol used for the library was the immunoSEQ multiplex PCR assay. The hsTCRB Kit was used according to the manufacturer's protocol to amplify rearranged TCR beta chain sequences. TCRB libraries were sequenced on an Illumina MiSeq. On the study's bioinformatics: Demultiplexing, trimming and gene mapping were performed with the kit vendor's proprietary platform. The table was pulled from immuneACCESS by TCRdb, which kept in-frame rearrangements only. Such tables lose some clones; where checked, under half of the loss comes from unresolved V genes, and the rest has no known cause. V and J calls and clone size come straight from that table; D and trimming were deduced from the DNA. The sample yields some 40,000 clones; 65% to 80% were counted once. The leading ten clones occupy about 8.9% of the sample.

Comments on this clone: It lacks a known antigen. Base-call qualities are not available, and no considerably larger clone is one nucleotide away.

The sample's time point, from its label and the paper: week 47, end of study. A 20-mer mutant IDH1 peptide at 300 micrograms in Montanide made up each vaccine dose, which was injected subcutaneously together with topical imiquimod. Eight vaccinations were administered to patients in weeks 1, 3, 5, 7, 11, 15, 19 and 23, corresponding to visits V03 through V10. Donors had newly diagnosed WHO grade 3 or 4 IDH1-mutant astrocytomas with loss of nuclear ATRX. The samples were drawn from NOA16, a multicentre, single-arm, open-label phase I trial in Germany that tested a mutant IDH1 peptide vaccine in humans for the first time. Genomic DNA for TCRB sequencing was extracted from EDTA blood using the DNeasy Blood and Tissue Kit.

The sequences come from PBMCs, collected from a glioma patient whose treatment included an IDH1 peptide vaccine. The clonotype was recovered from a man aged 35 to 55 with glioma. The chain joins TRBV12-5 to TRBJ2-5; TRBD2 agrees with 8 junctional bases. The J call may be faulty, since TRBJ2-7 better matches the DNA end. In nucleotides, the sequence is TGTGCTAGTGGTTCCCCTGAGGGCTCAGCGGGAGATCGCGAGCAGTACTTC. Translated, it gives CASGSPEGSAGDREQYF.